The entry below gives a single T cell receptor beta chain sequence along with its context. Using immunoSEQ multiplex PCR, the repertoire was profiled, and TCRdb retains in-frame clones only, with some absent. The table includes around 100,000 clones, approximately 87% detected once. The source of the sample is a study of blood T cell repertoires in COVID-19. The TCR sequence derives from a human donor in a cohort sampled during active COVID-19. The specimen was peripheral blood.

CDR3 protein: CASSPGPGGRGTDTQYF. The CDR3 DNA is TGTGCCAGCAGCCCGGGCCCCGGCGGGAGGGGCACAGATACGCAGTATTTT. The V call is TRBV7-8, the J call TRBJ2-3, with 9 bases lining up with TRBD2. V gave up 5 bases and J gave up 1 base; unmatched junction bases: 10. CDR1 and CDR2 (germline): SGHVS, FQNEAQ. CDR3 length: 17 residues.